The text below deals with one TCR beta chain. This receptor's antigen is unknown. There are no base qualities to consult, and no much larger clone falls within one base. Via the germline V gene, CDR1 is SGHVS and CDR2 FQNEAQ. V has 6 bases trimmed and J has 0 bases trimmed; junction bases matching no gene number 3. The CDR3 goes from the cysteine to the phenylalanine over 14 residues. Left in the record is the CDR3 DNA by itself, 42 bases read in frame from the first base. This record comes from a study of blood T cell repertoires in COVID-19 (dated by TCRdb to the early 2020s). In terms of the full investigation: Collaborator samples came from the United States, Italy and Spain and covered acute and convalescent phases of COVID-19. The samples were drawn from the first 160 participants of the ongoing ImmuneRACE study and from some 1,300 subjects provided by 6 global collaborators. The repertoires were made available in a free public database intended to serve as a resource for research on the immune response to SARS-CoV-2. The prospective study material was composed of cDNA or gDNA derived from T cells, B-cell-depleted T cells, or PBMCs. Where HLA class I and class II types were available, the types were taken from metadata supplied by the sample provider, not from assay-based typing. Nearly every sample came with metadata listing a de-identified subject ID, COVID-19 status, age in years and sex. The dataset comprised deeply sampled blood TCRbeta repertoires from subjects exposed to, actively infected with, or recovered from COVID-19.

TCRbeta CDR3 regions were amplified from genomic DNA by means of the immunoSEQ Assay, a bias-controlled multiplex PCR. The source study handled its data this way. The number of nucleated cells in each sample was estimated by amplification of reference gene primers within the assay. Sequence reads were collapsed and filtered to measure the absolute abundance of every unique TCRbeta CDR3 rearrangement. For each sample, productive Simpson clonality was calculated as the square root of Simpson's diversity index across productive rearrangements. TCRdb limited this immuneACCESS table to in-frame rearrangements with V and J called. A share of clones is missing; checked studies link under half to unresolved V genes, and the rest is unexplained. Clone size and the V and J calls come from that table; the DNA yielded D and trimming. The sample table shows hundreds of thousands of clones, and around 89% are seen once. Together, the top ten hold about 1% of the sample.

Overall study outcomes, separate from this receptor: Clinical and demographic metadata were provided uncurated, with the amount varying by source and participant.

In the prospective study, participants were roughly 18 to 95 years old, resided in under 30 geographic areas of the United States, and were enrolled through a virtual design. To assign participants to cohorts, the prospective study relied on clinical history that participants themselves reported in a screening survey and a study questionnaire. ImmuneRACE Cohort 3 recovered participants were defined by two consecutive negative NP/OP PCR tests, healthcare professional clearance, or symptom resolution. Mobile phlebotomists in the prospective study collected whole blood, serum and a nasopharyngeal or oropharyngeal swab from every participant. Over a roughly 2-month period, participants in the prospective study had the option of providing additional blood draws and questionnaires. Before DNA extraction, blood samples from the prospective study were shipped at room temperature or frozen.

The clonotype comes from a man younger than 35 who had recovered from COVID-19. The chain is assembled from TRBV7-8 and TRBJ2-7; 9 middle bases align to TRBD2. The sequencing input was PBMCs or T cells enriched from blood (not recorded which). Here is the DNA: TGTGCCAGCAGTCTAGCGGGGAGCTCCTACGAGCAGTACTTC. This codes for CASSLAGSSYEQYF.